This is a list of T cell receptor beta chains from one sample in a study of blood T cell repertoires in COVID-19. TCRdb keeps only in-frame clones here, not all; method: immunoSEQ multiplex PCR. The table has approximately 150,000 clones, less than 90% seen once; the top ten hold about 3.9%. The sequenced sample was peripheral blood. These receptors came from a woman aged 70-85 years with acute or convalescent COVID-19. Each CDR3 is given with its conserved first and last residue. The order of the fields is V gene, clone size, D gene, J gene, CDR3 protein, CDR3 DNA. A D gene is named only where the DNA matches it firmly. Only part of the rows carry a size: once, few, many, or a class if the clone is expanded.

TRBV28	-	TRBD1	TRBJ2-7	CASRGQGASYEQYF	TGTGCCAGCAGAGGACAGGGGGCCAGCTACGAGCAGTACTTC
TRBV6-5	-	TRBD1	TRBJ2-7	CASIGQGLSEQYF	TGTGCCAGCATTGGACAGGGACTCTCCGAGCAGTACTTC
TRBV15	-	TRBD1	TRBJ2-6	CATSRDRGSSGANVLTF	TGTGCCACCAGCAGGGACAGGGGGTCCTCTGGGGCCAACGTCCTGACTTTC
TRBV4-1	-	TRBD1	TRBJ1-5	CASSQRATGGQPQHF	TGCGCCAGCAGCCAACGGGCGACAGGGGGTCAGCCCCAGCATTTT
TRBV18	few	-	TRBJ1-1	CASSPPLGEAFF	TGTGCCAGCTCACCACCTCTGGGCGAAGCTTTCTTT
TRBV21-1	-	-	TRBJ2-5	CASSKVPSISEQETQYF	TGTGCCAGCAGCAAAGTTCCATCGATTAGCGAGCAAGAGACCCAGTACTTC
TRBV4-2	-	-	TRBJ2-2	CASSQEGGPATGELFF	TGTGCCAGCAGCCAAGAGGGCGGGCCGGCCACCGGGGAGCTGTTTTTT
TRBV11-3	-	-	TRBJ2-3	CASSRSGRTDTQYF	TGTGCCAGCAGCAGAAGCGGGCGCACAGATACGCAGTATTTT
TRBV10-3	-	-	TRBJ1-4	CAISLTRGSANEKLFF	TGTGCCATCAGCTTAACGAGGGGGTCGGCTAATGAAAAACTGTTTTTT
TRBV10-3	-	-	TRBJ2-7	CAISEGGRDTYEQYF	TGTGCCATCAGTGAGGGGGGCAGGGACACCTACGAGCAGTACTTC
TRBV24-1	-	-	TRBJ2-6	CATSGLGQGSGANVLTF	TGTGCCACCAGTGGATTAGGACAAGGCTCTGGGGCCAACGTCCTGACTTTC
TRBV4-3	-	-	TRBJ1-1	CASSQEAGERTEAFF	TGCGCCAGCAGCCAAGAGGCAGGGGAGAGGACTGAAGCTTTCTTT
TRBV6-6	-	-	TRBJ1-4	CATTPGGKGEKLFF	TGTGCCACGACCCCGGGGGGTAAGGGTGAAAAACTGTTTTTT
TRBV24-1	-	-	TRBJ2-6	CATSDPRLSEGDPSGANVLTF	TGTGCCACCAGTGATCCTCGTTTGAGTGAGGGAGACCCCTCTGGGGCCAACGTCCTGACTTTC
TRBV7-2	-	-	TRBJ1-6	CASSLDSSNSPLHF	TGTGCCAGCAGCTTAGACAGTAGTAATTCACCCCTCCACTTT
TRBV5-4	-	TRBD1	TRBJ1-2	CASSIPDRVGYGYTF	TGTGCCAGCAGCATACCGGACAGGGTGGGCTATGGCTACACCTTC
TRBV7-9	-	TRBD2	TRBJ2-2	CASSLVRAAGGLNTGELFF	TGTGCCAGCAGCTTAGTTCGGGCCGCGGGGGGCTTGAACACCGGGGAGCTGTTTTTT
TRBV2	-	-	TRBJ1-6	CASKGDSPLHF	TGTGCCAGCAAGGGGGATTCACCCCTCCACTTT
TRBV6-2/TRBV6-3	-	TRBD2	TRBJ2-1	CASSSRPGLADSSYNEQFF	TGTGCCAGCAGTTCGCGACCGGGACTAGCGGACAGCTCCTACAATGAGCAGTTCTTC
TRBV12-3/TRBV12-4	-	TRBD1	TRBJ1-5	CASSWTGNQPQHF	TGTGCCAGCAGTTGGACAGGAAATCAGCCCCAGCATTTT
TRBV29-1	-	TRBD2	TRBJ2-1	CSVEGGGRGSEQFF	TGCAGCGTTGAAGGAGGAGGGCGGGGGAGTGAGCAGTTCTTC
TRBV7-9	once	-	TRBJ2-7	CASSSIQQTSYEQYF	TGTGCCAGCAGCTCTATCCAACAGACCTCCTACGAGCAGTACTTC
TRBV5-1	few	TRBD1	TRBJ2-1	CASSLGTVDPFYNEQFF	TGCGCCAGCAGCCTAGGGACAGTGGACCCCTTTTACAATGAGCAGTTCTTC
TRBV19	-	TRBD1	TRBJ1-2	CASSIIRGGSGGDYGYTF	TGTGCCAGTAGTATTATCAGAGGTGGGTCAGGGGGCGACTATGGCTACACCTTC
TRBV2	-	-	TRBJ2-7	CAIKTARVTPYEQYF	TGTGCCATCAAGACCGCCAGGGTTACCCCCTACGAGCAGTACTTC
TRBV18	-	-	TRBJ1-5	CASSPSDISNQPQHF	TGTGCCAGCTCACCCTCCGACATTTCCAATCAGCCCCAGCATTTT
TRBV27	few	-	TRBJ2-7	CASSPARTAYEQYF	TGTGCCAGCAGTCCCGCCCGGACAGCCTACGAGCAGTACTTC
TRBV9	-	TRBD1	TRBJ2-5	CASSVERTGEETQYF	TGTGCCAGCAGCGTAGAGCGGACAGGGGAAGAGACCCAGTACTTC
TRBV13	-	TRBD1	TRBJ2-2	CASSRLEGTGVLGTGELFF	TGTGCCAGCAGCCGCCTTGAAGGGACAGGGGTGTTAGGCACCGGGGAGCTGTTTTTT
TRBV7-2	-	-	TRBJ1-4	CASSLEVSRGEKLFF	TGTGCCAGCAGCTTAGAGGTCTCACGGGGTGAAAAACTGTTTTTT
TRBV6-6	-	-	TRBJ1-1	CASAGGITEAFF	TGTGCCAGCGCTGGGGGCATAACTGAAGCTTTCTTT
TRBV12-3/TRBV12-4	-	-	TRBJ1-5	CASSSTVNQPQHF	TGTGCCAGCAGCTCGACAGTGAATCAGCCCCAGCATTTT
TRBV11-1	once	-	TRBJ2-1	CASSPIRGSYNEQFF	TGTGCCAGCAGTCCTATCCGAGGGTCCTACAATGAGCAGTTCTTC
TRBV15	-	-	TRBJ1-6	CATSVGGAQSPLHF	TGTGCCACCAGCGTAGGGGGGGCACAGTCACCCCTCCACTTT
TRBV6-4	-	-	TRBJ1-5	CASTGRGVHQPQHF	TGTGCCAGCACCGGCAGGGGTGTACATCAGCCCCAGCATTTT
TRBV6-5	-	TRBD1	TRBJ1-1	CASKVAGGRGTEAFF	TGTGCCAGCAAGGTGGCAGGGGGCCGTGGAACTGAAGCTTTCTTT
TRBV4-3	-	TRBD1	TRBJ2-7	CARNRDRASYEQYF	TGCGCCAGAAACCGGGACAGAGCCTCCTACGAGCAGTACTTC
TRBV29-1	-	-	TRBJ1-2	CSVREYGYTF	TGCAGCGTCCGGGAGTATGGCTACACCTTC
TRBV5-1	-	-	TRBJ2-7	CASSPSGGLYEQYF	TGCGCCAGCAGCCCCTCAGGGGGGCTGTACGAGCAGTACTTC
TRBV7-3	-	-	TRBJ2-1	CASSLTGGHNEQFF	TGTGCCAGCAGCCTGACCGGGGGGCACAATGAGCAGTTCTTC
TRBV19	few	-	TRBJ1-5	CASSITGQGTQPQHF	TGTGCCAGTAGTATTACGGGCCAGGGAACCCAGCCCCAGCATTTT
TRBV6-1	-	TRBD2	TRBJ2-5	CASSRTSDQETQYF	TGTGCCAGCAGCCGTACTAGCGACCAAGAGACCCAGTACTTC
TRBV7-2	-	-	TRBJ1-1	CASSSTQGPTEAFF	TGTGCCAGCAGCTCCACGCAGGGGCCCACTGAAGCTTTCTTT
TRBV18	-	-	TRBJ2-1	CASSPQPGVNEQFF	TGTGCCAGCTCACCACAGCCGGGAGTTAATGAGCAGTTCTTC
TRBV10-3	-	-	TRBJ1-1	CAISVGSEDEAFF	TGTGCCATCAGTGTAGGTAGTGAGGATGAAGCTTTCTTT
TRBV7-9	-	-	TRBJ1-1	CASSLLRDTRKNTEAFF	TGTGCCAGCAGCTTGTTAAGGGACACCCGGAAGAACACTGAAGCTTTCTTT
TRBV7-9	-	-	TRBJ2-7	CASSWAENYEQYF	TGTGCCAGCAGCTGGGCAGAGAATTACGAGCAGTACTTC
TRBV11-2	-	TRBD2	TRBJ2-1	CASSPTSGRYNEQFF	TGTGCCAGCAGCCCGACTAGCGGTAGATACAATGAGCAGTTCTTC